This T cell receptor beta chain came from a study of blood T cell repertoires in COVID-19 (dated by TCRdb to the early 2020s). Describing the broader study: Samples from collaborators originated in the United States, Italy and Spain and spanned both the acute and convalescent phases of COVID-19. The prospective study material was composed of cDNA or gDNA derived from T cells, B-cell-depleted T cells, or PBMCs. Subjects who had been exposed to COVID-19, were actively infected with it, or had recovered from it provided the deeply sampled blood TCRbeta repertoires that made up the dataset. The repertoires were released in a freely available public database intended as a resource for research on the immune response to SARS-CoV-2. Samples came from the ongoing ImmuneRACE study (first 160 participants) plus 1,254 subjects from 6 global collaborators. The sample metadata nearly always contained a de-identified subject ID, COVID-19 status, age in years and sex. Where HLA class I and class II types were available, the types were taken from metadata supplied by the sample provider, not from assay-based typing. Broader findings and caveats from the paper: The amount of clinical and demographic metadata varied by source and participant and was provided uncurated.

The immunoSEQ Assay, a bias-controlled multiplex PCR, was used to amplify TCRbeta CDR3 regions from genomic DNA. Regarding the original processing steps: The number of nucleated cells in each sample was estimated from the amplification of reference gene primers within the assay. Sequence reads were collapsed and filtered to measure the absolute abundance of every unique TCRbeta CDR3 rearrangement. For each sample, productive Simpson clonality was calculated as the square root of Simpson's diversity index over productive rearrangements. The clones in this table, taken by TCRdb from immuneACCESS, are in-frame only. Not every clone is retained; where verified, under half of the shortfall comes from an unresolved V gene, and the cause of the rest is unknown. V, J and clone size are taken as reported in that table, and D and trimming were inferred from the DNA itself. The sample table shows about 100,000 clones, and about 84% are seen once. Clones ranked in the top ten supply 9.5% to 15% of the sample.

As regards this clone: Its cognate antigen has yet to be identified. Per-nucleotide qualities are absent, and no much larger clonotype sits a single base away.

Relative to germline, V is missing 2 bases and J is missing 2 bases, with 5 bases of the junction outside any gene match. The CDR3 runs 15 residues from the cysteine to the phenylalanine. Left in the record is the CDR3 DNA by itself, 45 bases read in frame from the first base. Per the germline V gene, SGDLS is the CDR1 and YYNGEE is the CDR2. Collaborating institutions collected whole blood in K2EDTA tubes following their own protocols. For TCRbeta analysis, collaborators shipped samples as frozen whole blood, isolated PBMCs, or DNA extracted from either of those sample types. This TCR was recovered from a human donor in a cohort sampled during active COVID-19. The sequence joins TRBV9 to TRBJ2-3; 7 bases in the middle match TRBD2. The material sequenced was peripheral blood. At the DNA level, the sequence is TGTGCCAGCAGCGTTGGCGGGAGAAACACAGATACGCAGTATTTT. Translated, it reads CASSVGGRNTDTQYF.